These 26 T cell receptor beta chains share one sample of origin, sequenced in a study of tumor-infiltrating lymphocytes in primary liver carcinoma (dated by TCRdb to about 2017). The sequencer was an Illumina HiSeq 2500. Starting from roughly 500 ng total RNA, TCRbeta-specific cDNA was produced by reverse transcription with a constant-region primer and ProtoScript II reverse transcriptase. Construction of the TCRbeta libraries relied on three nested rounds of multiplex PCR, following a slightly modified ARM-PCR procedure. The first two PCR rounds used multiplex TRBV1-TRBV30 forward primers with a Cbeta reverse primer, each for 10 cycles. Using fastp at Q25 and MiXCR, TCRdb reprocessed the public reads and kept productive beta chains. Duplicate CDR3 protein sequences are folded into a single record with the most common DNA and genes. For this sample there are 20,000 to 25,000 distinct CDR3 sequences; approximately 70% appear just once. The ten biggest clones cover less than 45% of the sample.

Total RNA and DNA were co-extracted without cell sorting from approximately 20-30 mg of bulk tissue using the AllPrep DNA/RNA mini kit. Sample: liver tumor tissue from sampling region 1. This specimen's cell subset or site label, per the study, means: tumor region T1, superior pole. The receptors originated from a man aged 35 to 55 with primary liver carcinoma and hepatitis B virus infection.

The gene calls are TRBV6-5 and TRBJ2-1, with D unresolved. In germline, CDR1 is MNHEY, CDR2 SVGAGI. Trimming shortened V by 5 bases and J by 0 bases, and 14 bases separated the two germline ends. The CDR3 consists of 16 residues. CDR3 DNA: TGTGCCAGCAGTAGCTACGAGACCAGCTCCTACAATGAGCAGTTCTTC. This translates into CASSSYETSSYNEQFF.

Remarks on this clonotype: Its ends do not fully match the called genes, so a read error is possible. This chain links TRBV29-1 with TRBJ1-4, with a possible D match to TRBD1 (5 bases). Germline V gene data show CDR1 as SQVTM and CDR2 as ANQGSEA. The length of the CDR3 is 13 residues. Here the CDR3 DNA reads TGTAGCGTTCGTGACAGCGACAGTGAAAAACTGTTTTTT. Protein: CSVRDSDSEKLFF. Looking up the rest from reference TRBV29-1 and TRBJ1-4 gives the full variable domain: SAVISQKPSRDICQRGTSLTIQCQVDSQVTMMFWYRQQPGQSLTLIATANQGSEATYESGFVIDKFPISRPNLTFSTLTVSNMSPEDSSIYLCSVRDSDSEKLFFGSGTQLSVL.

In regard to this clonotype: Given the absence of the conserved phenylalanine or tryptophan at the CDR3 end, a read error is likely. The J gene is TRBJ1-4, the V gene TRBV11-2; no clear D. CDR1 SGHAT and CDR2 FQNNGV come from the germline V gene. This CDR3 spans 16 amino acids. The CDR3, as DNA: TGTACCAGCAGCGAGACTCCAGGAGGAACAAATGAGAAACTGTTTCTT. Encoded protein: CTSSETPGGTNEKLFL.

As to this clonotype: The junction and the germline gene differ at one end; a read error may be behind it. The chain joins TRBV9 to TRBJ1-6, with D hard to call. Germline assignment: CDR1 SGDLS and CDR2 YYNGEE. The CDR3 extends over 13 amino acids. This chain's CDR3 is CAGSVTENSPLHF. Here the CDR3 DNA reads TGTGCCGGCAGCGTAACGGAAAATTCACCTCTCCACTTT.

This clonotype appeared once. The junction differs from germline at one of its ends, possibly a read error. The gene calls are TRBV11-2 and TRBJ2-2, with D perhaps matching TRBD2 (6 bases). There are 17 residues in the CDR3. Germline V gives CDR1 SGHAT, CDR2 FQNNGV. CDR3 protein: CASILTLGGVNTGELFF. CDR3 coding DNA: TGTGCCAGCATCTTAACATTAGGAGGGGTGAACACCGGGGAACTGTTTTTT.

About this clonotype itself: Without the conserved terminal phenylalanine or tryptophan, this CDR3 likely stems from a read error. The DNA is omitted, as the CDR3 cannot be located on it reliably, and the CDR3 follows TCRdb's listing. This rearrangement joins TRBV11-2 to TRBJ2-5; whether TRBD1, the table's D call, matches the DNA was not checked. The CDR3 adds up to 15 amino acids, both ends counted. Per the germline V gene, CDR1 is SGHAT and CDR2 is FQNNGV. The CDR3 loop is CASSLVGGEVETQCL.

This clonotype is a singleton in its sample. A much larger clone sits a single nucleotide away, making a read error possible. V and J are TRBV4-2 and TRBJ2-3; D gene unclear. CDR1 is LGHNA, CDR2 YNFKEQ, per germline. This CDR3 has 14 residues. The CDR3 nucleotides are TGTGCCAGCAACCAAGATTCGACCACAGATACGCAGTATTTT. This codes for CASNQDSTTDTQYF.

In this sample, this clonotype is medium-sized. This chain uses TRBV6-5 with TRBJ2-2, with 7 nucleotides matching TRBD2. CDR3 size: 15 residues. CDR1 and CDR2 (germline): MNHEY, SVGAGI. The V and J ends lost 6 bases and 3 bases, in that order; junction bases with no gene match: 7. The CDR3 here is CASRLTSVHTGELFF. In nucleotides, the CDR3 is TGTGCCAGCAGGTTAACTAGCGTACACACCGGGGAGCTGTTTTTT.

Notes on this clonotype: Mismatch with germline at one junction end may stem from a read error. The chain employs TRBV11-2 and TRBJ2-1; no reliable D call. This CDR3 comprises 14 residues. Per the germline V gene, CDR1 is SGHAT and CDR2 is FQNNGV. CDR3 protein: CAISLYRLVSEQLF. CDR3 sequence (DNA): TGTGCCATCAGCTTATATCGGCTAGTTAGTGAGCAGCTCTTC.

This clonotype was observed many times. The chain employs TRBV11-2 and TRBJ2-3; TRBD2 matches 7 bases. After removal of 2 bases from V and 5 bases from J, the junction contained 7 bases not matched to a gene. The V gene's germline CDR1 is SGHAT and CDR2 FQNNGV. The CDR3 loop spans 15 amino acids. CDR3 region: CASSLRAGVGDTQYF. The CDR3 DNA reads TGTGCCAGCAGCTTAAGGGCGGGAGTAGGAGATACGCAGTATTTT.

V is TRBV11-2 and J is TRBJ2-3; possible D gene TRBD2, 6 bases. The CDR3 length is 15 residues. Trimming took off 7 bases at V and 11 bases at J, with 25 bases between the two ends. Germline assignment: CDR1 SGHAT and CDR2 FQNNGV. CDR3 in DNA: TGTGCCAGCAATGTAACGGGAGTCGGCTCCTATAGGCAGTATTTT. Its translation is CASNVTGVGSYRQYF. Looking up the rest from reference TRBV11-2 and TRBJ2-3 gives the full variable domain: EAGVAQSPRYKIIEKRQSVAFWCNPISGHATLYWYQQILGQGPKLLIQFQNNGVVDDSQLPKDRFSAERLKGVDSTLKIQPAKLEDSAVYLCASNVTGVGSYRQYFGPGTRLTVL.

This clonotype was found a few times. A much larger clone differs from this one at a single base, so this may be a read error. The CDR3 sequence is CSVAQHTQYF. CDR3 coding DNA: TGCAGCGTTGCTCAGCATACGCAGTATTTT. V is TRBV29-1 and J is TRBJ2-3; no definite D call. V shed 4 bases and J shed 7 bases, with 6 bases lying between them. The CDR3 spans 10 residues. Looked up from germline, CDR1 is SQVTM and CDR2 is ANQGSEA.

V usage is TRBV28 and J usage is TRBJ2-7; 9 bases are shared with TRBD2. CDR1 is MDHEN, CDR2 SYDVKM, per germline. V was clipped by 5 bases and J by 3 bases; unmatched bases: 5. The length of the CDR3 is 14 residues. CDR3 bases: TGTGCCAGCAGTCCGCTAGCGGGGATCTACGAGCAGTACTTC. This sequence encodes CASSPLAGIYEQYF.

This clonotype occurred many times. The chain employs TRBV28 and TRBJ2-2; D is unresolved. CDR3 length: 13 residues. CDR1 and CDR2 from the germline V gene are MDHEN and SYDVKM. Trimming took 2 bases from V and 4 from J, leaving 5 bases between them. This CDR3 is CASSLGGTGELFF. The CDR3 nucleotides read TGTGCCAGCAGTTTAGGTGGCACCGGGGAGCTGTTTTTT.

The chain employs TRBV6-5 and TRBJ2-2, with a tentative D call TRBD2 (6 bases). With 2 bases removed from V and 13 bases from J, the gap between germline ends came to 17 bases. Germline V gene data show CDR1 as MNHEY and CDR2 as SVGAGI. The CDR3 loop spans 14 amino acids. DNA of the CDR3: TGTGCCAGCAGTTACACCCAGAGCACCGGGAGGCTGTTTTTT. Its translation: CASSYTQSTGRLFF.

This clonotype was found a few times. V and J are TRBV10-2 and TRBJ2-7; no firm D call. Trimming stripped 7 bases from V and 4 bases from J, with 17 bases between. Germline CDR1 and CDR2: WSHSY and SAAADI. The CDR3 sequence is 14 residues long. The CDR3 DNA sequence: TGCGCCAGCAATGAACCACACAGAAGTTACGAGCAGTACTTC. This translates into CASNEPHRSYEQYF.

As concerns this clonotype: The CDR3 does not close with the conserved phenylalanine or tryptophan, likely indicating a read error. The chain joins TRBV12-3 or TRBV12-4 to TRBJ2-7, with TRBD1 matching 11 bases. Trimming removed 5 bases from V and 4 bases from J; junction bases left unmatched: 7. This CDR3 is built from 15 residues. The CDR3 region is CASSIGTGGSYEQYS. CDR3 bases: TGTGCCAGCAGTATAGGGACAGGGGGGTCATACGAGCAGTACTCC.

This clonotype was recorded only once. The missing conserved phenylalanine or tryptophan at the end of this CDR3 makes a read error likely. No DNA is shown, since the ends of the CDR3 on it are uncertain; the CDR3 is the one TCRdb lists. CDR3 amino acids: CSVATLRAWSRQERFL. V and J are TRBV29-1 and TRBJ2-1; the D segment call TRBD1 is taken from the table without a DNA check. Germline assignment: CDR1 SQVTM and CDR2 ANQGSEA. The CDR3 spans 16 residues, counting both ends.

For this clonotype: The junction differs from germline at one of its ends, possibly a read error. This chain joins TRBV6-5 and TRBJ2-6, with D perhaps matching TRBD1 or TRBD2 (6 bases each). The CDR3 is 13 residues long. Germline loops: CDR1 MNHEY, CDR2 SVGAGI. This CDR3 is CARIEWGANVLAF. The CDR3 nucleotides read TGTGCCAGAATCGAGTGGGGGGCCAACGTCCTGGCTTTC.

With regard to this clonotype: At one boundary the junction diverges from the germline segment, which might be a read error. The chain carries TRBV6-1 and TRBJ1-2; no definite D call. The CDR3 has 16 amino acids. Germline assignment: CDR1 MNHNS and CDR2 SASEGT. The CDR3 sequence: CASGEGVGRPDYGYTF. The CDR3 nucleotides read TGTGCCAGCGGTGAGGGTGTCGGCAGACCTGACTATGGTTACACCTTC.

This clonotype was observed a few times. This chain uses TRBV6-2 or TRBV6-3 with TRBJ2-3; 8 bases align to TRBD2. The CDR3 spans 14 residues. J gave up 5 bases and V 9 bases, and 10 bases lay outside the gene matches. Looked up from germline, CDR1 is MNHEY and CDR2 is SVGEGT. The CDR3 bases are TGTGCCAGTAGCTCCAAGCGGGAGCTAGATACGCAGTATTTT. Translating it yields CASSSKRELDTQYF.

Note on this clonotype: The CDR3 ends on some other residue instead of the conserved phenylalanine or tryptophan, so this is likely a read error. The chain carries TRBV11-2 and TRBJ1-1, with a possible D match to TRBD1 (6 bases). Germline V lookup: CDR1 SGHAT, CDR2 FQNNGV. The CDR3 runs 17 residues. CDR3 in DNA: TGTGCCAACAGCTTAATGGATACAGGGAAGTTAGTCCGTGAAGCTTTCATT. This sequence encodes CANSLMDTGKLVREAFI.

About this clonotype itself: A read error may explain this, as a much larger clone is one base away. This chain joins TRBV6-5 and TRBJ2-4, with TRBD1 matching over 9 bases. The CDR3 extends over 14 amino acids. Germline V gene sequence: CDR1 MNHEY, CDR2 SVGAGI. V lost 10 bases to trimming and J lost 3 bases; unmatched junction nucleotides: 7. CDR3 sequence reads: CANSPDRGKNIQYF. The CDR3 coding sequence is TGTGCCAACAGCCCGGACAGGGGCAAAAACATTCAGTACTTC.

Comments on this clonotype: Its ends do not fully match the called genes, so a read error is possible. The rearrangement uses TRBV11-2 and TRBJ2-2, with a tentative D call TRBD2 (5 bases). Germline V gene data show CDR1 as SGHAT and CDR2 as FQNNGV. The CDR3 sequence is 17 residues long. Here the CDR3 DNA reads TGTGCCAGGGGCTTAGCATTAGGAGGTGCGAACACCCGGGAGCTGTTTTTT. This gives the protein CARGLALGGANTRELFF. The variable domain in full, completed from reference TRBV11-2 and TRBJ2-2, reads EAGVAQSPRYKIIEKRQSVAFWCNPISGHATLYWYQQILGQGPKLLIQFQNNGVVDDSQLPKDRFSAERLKGVDSTLKIQPAKLEDSAVYLCARGLALGGANTRELFFGEGSRLTVL.

In the case of this clonotype: Because the CDR3 is missing its conserved closing phenylalanine or tryptophan, this is likely a read error. V and J are TRBV25-1 and TRBJ2-1; 8 nucleotides agree with TRBD1. The junction had 11 bases not matched to a gene; V was cut back by 8 bases and J by 5 bases. The CDR3 covers 15 residues. Germline assignment: CDR1 MGHDK and CDR2 SYGVNS. CDR3 coding DNA: TGTGCCAGCGGTGCCGACAGGGGAATTAACAATGAGCAGTTCCTC. Amino acids: CASGADRGINNEQFL.

A word on this clonotype: This may come from a read error, since a much larger clone is one base off. J is TRBJ2-7 and V is TRBV11-2; maybe TRBD1 (6 bases). Germline V gene lookup returns CDR1 SGHAT and CDR2 FQNNGV. V gave up 5 bases and J gave up 2 bases, with 19 bases separating them. The CDR3 runs to 16 residues. The CDR3 bases are TGTGCCAGCAGCGTCAGGGGCAAGGATCCTACCTACGAGCAGTACTTC. Its protein is CASSVRGKDPTYEQYF.